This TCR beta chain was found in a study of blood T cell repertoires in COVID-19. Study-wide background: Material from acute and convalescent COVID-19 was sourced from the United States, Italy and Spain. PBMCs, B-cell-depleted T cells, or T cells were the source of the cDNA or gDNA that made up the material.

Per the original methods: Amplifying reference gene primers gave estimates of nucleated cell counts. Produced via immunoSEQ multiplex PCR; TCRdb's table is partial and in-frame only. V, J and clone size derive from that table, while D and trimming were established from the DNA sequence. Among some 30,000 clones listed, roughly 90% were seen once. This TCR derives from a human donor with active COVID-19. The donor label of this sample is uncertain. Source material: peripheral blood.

The DNA for the CDR3 is TGTGCCAGCTCACCAGGTGTCACCGGGACAGGGCTAGACGAGCAGTACTTC. Translation: CASSPGVTGTGLDEQYF. The gene calls are TRBV18 and TRBJ2-7; 9 bases are shared with TRBD1. CDR1 is KGHSH, CDR2 LQKENI, per germline. Trimming took 2 bases from V and 5 from J; bases not matched to a gene: 13. The CDR3 spans 17 residues.